The sequence of this TCR beta chain was determined in a study of metastatic and nonmetastatic thyroid tumors. Study-wide background: Both malignant and benign thyroid patients supplied peripheral blood and tumor or nodule tissue samples, across which the repertoires of these patients were then compared.

General observations from the study: According to reports, the diversity of TCR beta was significantly higher in malignant thyroid tumors than in benign nodules, and this held in both blood and tumor samples.

Not a single patient had been given any form of treatment at any point before undergoing thyroid surgery. TCRdb re-called the PCR reads with MiXCR. The sample lists approximately 9,700 clones, more than 25% seen once, with more than 4.5% in the top ten. The CDR3 has 17 amino acids. Germline CDR1 is MNHEY and CDR2 is SVGEGT. The V and J ends lost 4 bases and 0 bases respectively, with 13 bases between them. This clone came up a few times. Its antigen is not identified. V and J are TRBV6-2 or TRBV6-3 and TRBJ1-6; D ambiguous. The specimen was tumor tissue. This TCR derives from a female donor with papillary thyroid cancer or a benign thyroid nodule (not recorded which). Some clones in this sample may be carry-over from other donors' samples. DNA for the CDR3: TGTGCCAGCAGTTTAATTAAGGAGATCTCCTATAATTCACCCCTCCACTTT. This encodes CASSLIKEISYNSPLHF.